This section outlines one T cell receptor beta chain sequence together with its context. The assay was immunoSEQ multiplex PCR, and TCRdb's table has in-frame clones only and misses some. The sample comprises about 74,000 clones, 75% of which are singletons, and under 25% rests with the top ten. CDR1 and CDR2 (germline): LNHDA, SQIVND (reference sequence). The CDR3 runs to 16 residues. The trim removed 6 bases at V and 4 bases at J, leaving 9 bases unmatched. This sample is drawn from a study of blood T cell repertoires in COVID-19. Overall study context: Sites across the United States, Italy and Spain contributed samples from acute and convalescent COVID-19. Nucleic acid was either cDNA or gDNA, and it came from T cells, B-cell-depleted T cells, or PBMCs.

This chain connects TRBV19 to TRBJ2-1; 10 bases are a match to TRBD1. The sequencing input was peripheral blood. This receptor was identified in a man between 65 and 85 years old with acute or convalescent COVID-19. The CDR3 nucleotides read TGTGCCAGTAGGCCTTCGGGGACAGGGGATTACAATGAGCAGTTCTTC. The encoded protein is CASRPSGTGDYNEQFF.